This TCR beta chain was captured in a study of blood T cells in healthy people across ages. Total RNA was isolated from each sample in quantities of at least 5 micrograms. For the second PCR, which ran for roughly 6 to 12 cycles, a sample-barcoded 5' primer and a J-beta primer mix were used. TCRdb independently ran MiXCR on the 5' RACE reads; one entry per CDR3 protein. The sample consists of 1,300,000 or so distinct CDR3 sequences, around 59% of them appearing once. The germline V gene encodes CDR1 MNHEY and CDR2 SMNVEV (reference sequence). J lost 5 bases, V lost 0 bases, and 11 bases had no gene match. The CDR3 totals 17 residues.

The receptor was isolated from a man aged 18 to 30 in good health. Material: blood. The gene calls are TRBV27 and TRBJ2-7, with TRBD1 matching over 9 bases. The CDR3 loop is CASSLSGTGPTSDEQYF. The CDR3 nucleotides are TGTGCCAGCAGTTTATCGGGGACAGGGCCAACTTCCGACGAGCAGTACTTC.